This entry describes one T cell receptor beta chain. What it recognizes is unknown. The source of the sample is a study of T cell responses to AZD1222 COVID-19 vaccine. TCRdb keeps only in-frame clones here, not all; method: immunoSEQ multiplex PCR. The sample records about 85,000 clones, 80% to 90% being singletons. The CDR3 has 13 amino acids. V shed 5 bases and J shed 4 bases, with 9 bases lying between them. Regarding the study as a whole: Epitopes outside B.1.351 and B.1.1.7 mutated regions reportedly drew nearly half of spike TCRs. Along spike, vaccine-associated CD4 TCRs were found throughout, with dominance at 160-218 and 743-854.

The chain has TRBV12-3 or TRBV12-4 and TRBJ2-1; D is unresolved. This receptor was identified in an adult in good health. The sequencing here drew on peripheral blood, taken on day 0 of AZD1222 vaccination. CDR3 sequence reads: CASSRGLYNEQFF. CDR3 in DNA: TGTGCCAGCAGTCGTGGTCTTTACAATGAGCAGTTCTTC.